Listed here are 18 T cell receptor beta chains from one sample, sequenced in a study of T-cell reconstitution after alpha-beta-depleted transplantation in children. It was with unique molecular identifiers that the TCRbeta library was prepared. TCRdb recomputed calls from the PCR reads with MiXCR, one row per CDR3 protein. The table lists around 200,000 distinct CDR3 sequences, about 6.4% of them singletons. This material consisted of PBMCs from the stem cell graft donor, taken from the stem cell graft. These receptors were obtained from a human donor who donated a stem cell graft to a child with Wiskott-Aldrich syndrome.

This clonotype was counted ten times or more. This chain uses TRBV24-1 with TRBJ2-1; 8 nucleotides align to TRBD2. This CDR3 has 16 amino acids. The germline gives CDR1 KGHDR, CDR2 SFDVKD. V lost 4 bases and J lost 7; bases outside the gene matches: 11. The CDR3 DNA is TGTGCCACCAGTGAGCCGGGAGCGGGAGTTCGGAATGAGCAGTTCTTC. It translates to CATSEPGAGVRNEQFF.

The chain recombines TRBV7-8 with TRBJ1-5; D gene ambiguous. Germline values: CDR1 SGHVS, CDR2 FQNEAQ. The CDR3 extends over 15 amino acids. Trimming shortened V by 5 bases and J by 7 bases, and 18 bases separated the two germline ends. CDR3 loop: CASSLRRVVLQPQHF. The CDR3 region has the DNA TGTGCCAGCAGCCTCAGAAGGGTGGTCTTACAGCCCCAGCATTTT.

This clonotype was seen repeatedly, ten times or more. J is TRBJ2-7 and V is TRBV29-1; perhaps D is TRBD1 or TRBD2 (5 bases each). CDR3 length: 15 residues. Germline V lookup: CDR1 SQVTM, CDR2 ANQGSEA. V lost 4 bases, J lost 2 bases, and 18 bases lay in between. CDR3 bases: TGCAGCGTTGCTGGGGACCGAAAAGGGGCCTACGAGCAGTACTTC. Its protein product is CSVAGDRKGAYEQYF.

This clonotype was counted at least ten times. V and J are TRBV20-1 and TRBJ1-5; D is undetermined. The germline V gene has CDR1 DFQATT and CDR2 SNEGSKA (reference sequence). Trimming stripped 3 bases from V and 3 bases from J, with 9 bases between. This CDR3 comprises 13 residues. This chain's CDR3 is CSASEGTNQPQHF. The CDR3 nucleotides read TGCAGTGCTAGTGAAGGAACCAATCAGCCCCAGCATTTT.

This clonotype was observed many times. The rearrangement uses TRBV27 and TRBJ2-2; D may be TRBD2 (6 bases). Germline CDR1 is MNHEY and CDR2 is SMNVEV (reference sequence). Trimming pared 5 bases from V and 7 bases from J, leaving 11 bases between. The CDR3 totals 13 residues. The CDR3 DNA is TGTGCCAGCAGTACCGCGGGGAGCGGGGAGCTGTTTTTT. This encodes CASSTAGSGELFF.

The V and J genes are TRBV3-1 and TRBJ2-3; D ambiguous. The CDR3 has 15 amino acids. Deletions cut 3 bases from V and 0 bases from J, with 10 bases between. CDR1 LGHDT and CDR2 YNNKEL come from the germline V gene (reference sequence). CDR3 loop: CASSQYSQSTDTQYF. CDR3 coding DNA: TGTGCCAGCAGCCAGTATTCACAAAGCACAGATACGCAGTATTTT.

The sample holds many counts of this clonotype. The rearrangement links TRBV15 to TRBJ2-5; TRBD2 agrees at 7 bases. The CDR3 totals 15 residues. V gave up 2 bases and J gave up 5 bases; unmatched junction bases: 8. Germline-derived CDR1 and CDR2 are LNHNV and YYDKDF (reference sequence). CDR3 protein: CATSRSAGVGETQYF. The CDR3 DNA is TGTGCCACCAGCAGAAGTGCGGGGGTCGGTGAGACCCAGTACTTC.

There are many counts of this clonotype. Here the CDR3 DNA reads TGCAGTGCTAAACAGGGGGTCTATGGCTACACCTTC. It encodes CSAKQGVYGYTF. The V gene is TRBV20-1, the J gene TRBJ1-2; 8 bases line up with TRBD1. The CDR3 extends over 12 amino acids. V trimming: 4 bases; J trimming: 4 bases; junction bases outside the gene matches: 2. Germline V lookup: CDR1 DFQATT, CDR2 SNEGSKA (reference sequence).

The table lists this clonotype with a few counts. The chain employs TRBV7-2 and TRBJ2-1; 9 nucleotides line up with TRBD2. V was clipped by 5 bases and J by 8 bases; unmatched bases: 10. CDR3 length: 15 amino acids. Germline V gene data show CDR1 as SGHTA and CDR2 as FQGNSA. CDR3: CASSPRGSGSHEQFF. CDR3 coding DNA: TGTGCCAGCAGCCCCCGGGGTAGCGGGAGCCATGAGCAGTTCTTC. Variable domain in full (rest from reference TRBV7-2 and TRBJ2-1): GAGVSQSPSNKVTEKGKDVELRCDPISGHTALYWYRQSLGQGLEFLIYFQGNSAPDKSGLPSDRFSAERTGGSVSTLTIQRTQQEDSAVYLCASSPRGSGSHEQFFGPGTRLTVL.

This clonotype appeared a few times. The chain combines TRBV28 with TRBJ2-7, with D perhaps TRBD1 (6 bases). Between the trimmed V and J ends, which lost 6 bases and 0 bases, there was a span of 9 bases. CDR3 length: 13 residues. Germline V gene data show CDR1 as MDHEN and CDR2 as SYDVKM. The CDR3 DNA is TGTGCCAGCAGCAACAGGGTCTCCTACGAGCAGTACTTC. Translation gives CASSNRVSYEQYF.

The V and J genes are TRBV20-1 and TRBJ2-3; D remains ambiguous. V gave up 5 bases and J gave up 0 bases, with 3 bases separating them. Germline CDR1 is DFQATT and CDR2 is SNEGSKA (reference sequence). CDR3 length: 11 residues. The CDR3: CSAGSTDTQYF. CDR3 DNA sequence: TGCAGTGCTGGTAGCACAGATACGCAGTATTTT.

This clonotype was observed at least ten times. The rearrangement links TRBV5-1 to TRBJ2-5, with D possibly TRBD2 on 5 matching bases. Germline V gene sequence: CDR1 SGHRS, CDR2 YFSETQ. The length of the CDR3 is 12 residues. Trimming left V 5 bases short and J 11 bases short, with 16 bases between. The CDR3 DNA is TGCGCCAGCAGATTCCCCGGGAATGATCAGTACTTC. Amino acids: CASRFPGNDQYF. The full variable domain, with the rest looked up from reference TRBV5-1 and TRBJ2-5, is KAGVTQTPRYLIKTRGQQVTLSCSPISGHRSVSWYQQTPGQGLQFLFEYFSETQRNKGNFPGRFSGRQFSNSRSEMNVSTLELGDSALYLCASRFPGNDQYFGPGTRLLVL.

This clonotype has ten or more counts. The CDR3 DNA reads as TGTGCCAGCAGTTTAGCGGGGGGACCCTATGGCTACACCTTC. It specifies CASSLAGGPYGYTF. The chain employs TRBV12-3 or TRBV12-4 and TRBJ1-2, with a possible D match to TRBD1 (5 bases). This CDR3 is built from 14 residues. V dropped 0 bases and J dropped 4 bases, with 9 bases sitting between them.

This clonotype was detected many times. The chain has TRBV20-1 and TRBJ1-1; 7 bases fit TRBD1. CDR1 is DFQATT and CDR2 is SNEGSKA in the germline V gene (reference sequence). The CDR3 length is 13 residues. Unmatched junction bases numbered 4, after V lost 1 base and J lost 5 bases. The CDR3 protein is CSARGQGGTEAFF. As DNA, the CDR3 is TGCAGTGCTAGAGGACAGGGAGGGACTGAAGCTTTCTTT.

This clonotype has ten or more counts. The genes are TRBV24-1 and TRBJ2-1; D is uncertain. This CDR3 is built from 13 residues. CDR1 and CDR2 (germline): KGHDR, SFDVKD. The V end was cut by 6 bases, the J end by 7 bases, with 12 bases between. The CDR3 loop reads CATSRRVGNEQFF. CDR3 coding DNA: TGTGCCACCAGTCGTCGGGTCGGGAATGAGCAGTTCTTC.

This clonotype was counted many times. The chain is built from TRBV5-1 and TRBJ2-5; TRBD1 agrees at 7 bases. In germline, CDR1 is SGHRS, CDR2 YFSETQ. This CDR3 is 14 amino acids long. With V trimmed by 4 bases and J by 1 base, 4 bases remained unmatched. The CDR3 sequence: CASSPRDSQETQYF. The CDR3 nucleotides read TGCGCCAGCAGCCCTAGGGACAGCCAAGAGACCCAGTACTTC.

This clonotype was seen only a few times. The chain couples TRBV7-2 to TRBJ1-6, with TRBD1 identical over 8 bases. This CDR3 has 14 residues. Germline assignment: CDR1 SGHTA and CDR2 FQGNSA. Trimming cost V 3 bases and J 10 bases; bases outside gene matches: 5. CDR3 coding DNA: TGTGCCAGCAGCTTCCCAGGGGGCAGGTCACCCCTCCACTTT. Protein sequence: CASSFPGGRSPLHF. The full variable domain, rest sourced from reference TRBV7-2 and TRBJ1-6, is GAGVSQSPSNKVTEKGKDVELRCDPISGHTALYWYRQSLGQGLEFLIYFQGNSAPDKSGLPSDRFSAERTGGSVSTLTIQRTQQEDSAVYLCASSFPGGRSPLHFGNGTRLTVT.

This clonotype was counted many times. The gene calls are TRBV10-3 and TRBJ2-1; 13 bases align to TRBD2. CDR3 length equals 13 residues. V lost 8 bases, J lost 8 bases, and 3 bases stayed unmatched. CDR1 is ENHRY, CDR2 SYGVKD, per germline. The DNA of the CDR3 is TGTGCCATCGGGACTAGCGGGAACTATGAGCAGTTCTTC. Amino acids: CAIGTSGNYEQFF.